This passage covers 24 T cell receptor beta chains from one sample sequenced in a study of cytomegalovirus exposure and HLA in healthy donors. PCR involved 60 Vbeta and 13 Jbeta primers. The assay was immunoSEQ multiplex PCR, and TCRdb's table has in-frame clones only and misses some. The table lists under 200,000 clones, around two thirds of them singletons. The sample taken for sequencing was PBMCs. These receptors were obtained from a man in his forties in good health and CMV-seronegative.

This clone was counted a few times. Here the CDR3 reads CASSVAGGPENEQFF. The CDR3 nucleotides read TGTGCCAGCAGTGTTGCGGGGGGGCCGGAGAATGAGCAGTTCTTC. This sequence joins TRBV2 and TRBJ2-1; 9 bases fit TRBD2. Losses at the gene ends were 4 bases for V and 7 bases for J; bases not matched to a gene: 8. The CDR3 is made up of 15 amino acids. Germline-derived CDR1 and CDR2 are SNHLY and FYNNEI.

This chain joins TRBV2 and TRBJ1-5; 7 bases match TRBD1. Germline values: CDR1 SNHLY, CDR2 FYNNEI. Losses at the gene ends were 4 bases for V and 0 bases for J; bases not matched to a gene: 6. There are 16 residues in the CDR3. CDR3: CASSVWDSNSNQPQHF. The CDR3 DNA sequence: TGTGCCAGCAGTGTTTGGGACAGCAATAGCAATCAGCCCCAGCATTTT.

The CDR3 sequence: CASSRRVVNNEQFF. The CDR3 DNA reads as TGTGCCAGCAGTCGCAGGGTTGTAAACAATGAGCAGTTCTTC. This chain links TRBV27 with TRBJ2-1; tentatively, D is TRBD1 (5 bases). The CDR3 has 14 residues. V lost 5 bases to trimming and J lost 5 bases, with 13 bases between them. Germline values: CDR1 MNHEY, CDR2 SMNVEV (reference sequence).

The rearrangement links TRBV7-3 to TRBJ2-5; no clear D gene. This CDR3 spans 14 amino acids. From germline, CDR1 is SGHTA and CDR2 FQGTGA. V dropped 1 base and J dropped 2 bases, with 8 bases sitting between them. CDR3 sequence: CASSLRSGQETQYF. In nucleotides, the CDR3 is TGTGCCAGCAGCTTAAGGTCAGGTCAAGAGACCCAGTACTTC.

The genes are TRBV12-5 and TRBJ2-5, with D unclear. Between the trimmed V and J ends, which lost 4 bases and 3 bases, there was a span of 15 bases. Germline assignment: CDR1 LGHNT and CDR2 FRNRAP. The CDR3 runs to 15 residues. The CDR3 reads CASGSPTARKETQYF. CDR3 bases: TGTGCTAGTGGTTCCCCAACTGCAAGAAAAGAGACCCAGTACTTC.

In its sample, this clone was seen a few times. J is TRBJ2-3 and V is TRBV7-3; 8 bases agree with TRBD2. J lost 1 base, V lost 2 bases, and 5 bases had no gene match. There are 16 residues in the CDR3. CDR1 is SGHTA, CDR2 FQGTGA, per germline. The chain's CDR3 is CASSLGLAGRTDTQYF. As DNA, the CDR3 is TGTGCCAGCAGCTTAGGGCTAGCGGGCCGCACAGATACGCAGTATTTT.

The rearrangement links TRBV7-8 to TRBJ2-7; 8 nucleotides agree with TRBD2. CDR3 size: 15 residues. V shed 6 bases and J 3 bases; nucleotides not matched to a gene: 10. The germline V gene has CDR1 SGHVS and CDR2 FQNEAQ. In DNA form, the CDR3 reads TGTGCCAGCAGTTCCTTAGCGGGAACCGGCTACGAGCAGTACTTC. Amino acid sequence: CASSSLAGTGYEQYF.

In DNA, the CDR3 is TGTGCCTGGAGTGTGGCTAGCGGGACCTACGAGCAGTACTTC. Residues: CAWSVASGTYEQYF. The chain has TRBV30 and TRBJ2-7, with 9 bases that match TRBD2. CDR1 and CDR2 (germline): GTSNPN, SVGIG (reference sequence). The CDR3 covers 14 residues. V lost 0 bases to trimming and J lost 2 bases; unmatched junction nucleotides: 2.

V gene TRBV6-5 combines with J gene TRBJ1-6; possibly TRBD1 for D (6 bases). The CDR3 runs 14 residues. Trimming removed 4 bases at V and 4 bases at J, with 8 bases between. The germline gives CDR1 MNHEY, CDR2 SVGAGI. The CDR3 loop reads CASSWGPYNSPLHF. Here the CDR3 DNA reads TGTGCCAGCAGTTGGGGGCCTTATAATTCACCCCTCCACTTT.

The rearrangement uses TRBV30 and TRBJ1-2, with a tentative D call TRBD1 (6 bases). The CDR3 length is 13 residues. The V gene lost 4 bases and the J gene lost 2 bases, with 11 bases spanning the gap. The germline V gene encodes CDR1 GTSNPN and CDR2 SVGIG (reference sequence). The CDR3 loop is CAWTGGQNYGYTF. In DNA, the CDR3 is TGTGCCTGGACCGGGGGGCAGAACTATGGCTACACCTTC.

By proportion, this clone is medium-sized. The chain links TRBV7-3 to TRBJ2-1; TRBD2 aligns across 10 bases. CDR1 is SGHTA and CDR2 is FQGTGA in the germline V gene. V shed 6 bases, J shed 8 bases, and the junction held 19 bases outside the gene matches. This CDR3 has 18 residues. CDR3 protein: CASSSVVRVPSGGHEQFF. As DNA, the CDR3 is TGTGCCAGCAGTTCCGTTGTCCGTGTGCCTAGCGGGGGCCATGAGCAGTTCTTC.

The chain links TRBV7-3 to TRBJ2-2, with D unclear. The V gene's germline CDR1 is SGHTA and CDR2 FQGTGA. CDR3 length: 14 amino acids. Trimming removed 0 bases at V and 6 bases at J, with 8 bases between. The chain's CDR3 is CASSLTYGPGELFF. CDR3 sequence (DNA): TGTGCCAGCAGCTTAACGTACGGTCCCGGGGAGCTGTTTTTT.

This sequence joins TRBV6-1 and TRBJ2-7, with 9 positions matching TRBD2. CDR3 length equals 15 residues. Germline CDR1 MNHNS, CDR2 SASEGT. J gave up 4 bases and V 5 bases, and 9 bases lay outside the gene matches. This CDR3 is CASSSQRLAAYEQYF. DNA for the CDR3: TGTGCCAGCAGTTCCCAAAGACTAGCGGCTTACGAGCAGTACTTC.

The chain carries TRBV7-3 and TRBJ2-3; 8 bases are a match to TRBD2. Looked up from germline, CDR1 is SGHTA and CDR2 is FQGTGA. The CDR3 sequence is 16 residues long. Germline trimming cut 2 bases from V and 2 bases from J; bases unmatched to any gene: 6. DNA for the CDR3: TGTGCCAGCAGCTTAGGACTAGCCCACTCCACAGATACGCAGTATTTT. Translation: CASSLGLAHSTDTQYF.

V usage is TRBV12-5 and J usage is TRBJ2-2; 16 positions match TRBD2. CDR3 length: 17 residues. Per the germline V gene, CDR1 is LGHNT and CDR2 is FRNRAP. The V segment lost 5 bases and the J segment 3 bases; nucleotides outside the gene matches: 3. The CDR3 is CASGPGLAGGYTGELFF. The CDR3 DNA sequence: TGTGCTAGTGGTCCGGGACTAGCGGGGGGGTACACCGGGGAGCTGTTTTTT. Supplemented by reference TRBV12-5 and TRBJ2-2, the full variable domain reads DARVTQTPRHKVTEMGQEVTMRCQPILGHNTVFWYRQTMMQGLELLAYFRNRAPLDDSGMPKDRFSAEMPDATLATLKIQPSEPRDSAVYFCASGPGLAGGYTGELFFGEGSRLTVL.

This chain uses TRBV5-4 with TRBJ2-7; 10 bases align to TRBD2. Per germline, CDR1 SGHNT and CDR2 YYREEE (reference sequence). This CDR3 contains 15 residues. Trimming cost V 5 bases and J 4 bases; bases outside gene matches: 9. The CDR3 here is CASRDQTSGSYEQYF. CDR3 DNA: TGTGCCAGCAGGGATCAGACTAGCGGGTCGTACGAGCAGTACTTC.

The chain links TRBV7-8 to TRBJ1-2; D may be TRBD1 (6 bases). The CDR3 has 13 residues. Germline V lookup: CDR1 SGHVS, CDR2 FQNEAQ. V was cut by 0 bases and J by 8 bases, with 10 bases left in between. CDR3 region: CASSLAGRGGYTF. CDR3 DNA: TGTGCCAGCAGCTTAGCGGGCAGGGGCGGCTACACCTTC.

The chain has TRBV27 and TRBJ2-3; 8 bases are shared with TRBD1. J was trimmed by 7 bases and V by 5 bases; bases with no gene match: 5. CDR1 is MNHEY and CDR2 is SMNVEV in the germline V gene (reference sequence). This CDR3 is built from 13 residues. CDR3 nucleotide sequence: TGTGCCAGCAGTCCCGACAGGGGTAATACGCAGTATTTT. Its protein product is CASSPDRGNTQYF.

This chain connects TRBV19 to TRBJ2-5; 8 bases are shared with TRBD1. TRBJ2-7 explains the end of the DNA better; the J call may be wrong. Germline CDR1 and CDR2: LNHDA and SQIVND (reference sequence). The CDR3 length is 14 residues. This CDR3 is CASSTGTGDYEQYF. Here the CDR3 DNA reads TGTGCCAGTAGTACAGGGACAGGAGACTACGAGCAGTACTTC.

The chain links TRBV4-1 to TRBJ2-5; 7 bases are a match to TRBD1. With V trimmed by 3 bases and J by 5 bases, 9 bases remained unmatched. The CDR3 length is 15 residues. The germline V gene encodes CDR1 MGHRA and CDR2 YSYEKL. CDR3 nucleotides: TGCGCCAGCAGCCAGACACAGGGGAGTGATGAGACCCAGTACTTC. Protein: CASSQTQGSDETQYF.

The rearrangement uses TRBV11-2 and TRBJ2-3; D unresolved. This CDR3 has 14 amino acids. The V gene's germline CDR1 is SGHAT and CDR2 FQNNGV. The germline V and J ends were trimmed by 6 bases and 4 bases, with 14 bases remaining between them. In DNA form, the CDR3 reads TGTGCCAGCAGTATTAATATGTTCGCAGATACGCAGTATTTT. It specifies CASSINMFADTQYF.

This clone was detected only a few times. The rearrangement uses TRBV2 and TRBJ2-2; D ambiguous. The V gene's germline CDR1 is SNHLY and CDR2 FYNNEI. The CDR3 loop spans 12 amino acids. V was pared by 7 bases and J by 3 bases, with 6 bases between. DNA for the CDR3: TGTGCCAGCATCCCGTACACCGGGGAGCTGTTTTTT. This sequence encodes CASIPYTGELFF.

This rearrangement joins TRBV6-4 to TRBJ2-1; no reliable D call. CDR1 and CDR2 (germline): MRHNA, SNTAGT. The CDR3 contains 14 residues. The germline V and J ends were trimmed by 4 bases and 4 bases, with 11 bases remaining between them. The CDR3 DNA follows: TGTGCCAGCAGTGTTGAGCGTGCTTACAATGAGCAGTTCTTC. Protein: CASSVERAYNEQFF.

A word on this clone: A read error may produce the germline difference seen at one junction end. The chain links TRBV7-9 to TRBJ2-1; 9 bases fit TRBD2. The CDR3 is 18 residues long. Germline CDR1 is SEHNR and CDR2 is FQNEAQ (reference sequence). CDR3 coding DNA: TGTTCCAGCAGCTTATTACCGCGGCTAGCGGGAAGGGACAATGAGCAGTTCTTC. Encoded protein: CSSSLLPRLAGRDNEQFF.